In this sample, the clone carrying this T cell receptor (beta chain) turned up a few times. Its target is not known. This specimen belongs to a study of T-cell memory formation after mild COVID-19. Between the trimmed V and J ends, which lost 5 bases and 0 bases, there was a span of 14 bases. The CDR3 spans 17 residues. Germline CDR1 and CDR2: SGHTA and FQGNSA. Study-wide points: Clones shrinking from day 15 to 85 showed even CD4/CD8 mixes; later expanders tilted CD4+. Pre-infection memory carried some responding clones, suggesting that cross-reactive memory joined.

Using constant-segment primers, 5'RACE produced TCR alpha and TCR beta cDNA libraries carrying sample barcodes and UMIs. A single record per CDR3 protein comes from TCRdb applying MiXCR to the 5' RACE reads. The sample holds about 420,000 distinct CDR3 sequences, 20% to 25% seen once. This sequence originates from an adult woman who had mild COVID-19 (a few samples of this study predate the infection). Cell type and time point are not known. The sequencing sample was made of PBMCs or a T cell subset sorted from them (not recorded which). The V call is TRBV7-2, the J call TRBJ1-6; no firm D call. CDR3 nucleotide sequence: TGTGCCAGCAGCCCCGCCCCCAGGAGCTCCTATAATTCACCCCTCCACTTT. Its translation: CASSPAPRSSYNSPLHF.